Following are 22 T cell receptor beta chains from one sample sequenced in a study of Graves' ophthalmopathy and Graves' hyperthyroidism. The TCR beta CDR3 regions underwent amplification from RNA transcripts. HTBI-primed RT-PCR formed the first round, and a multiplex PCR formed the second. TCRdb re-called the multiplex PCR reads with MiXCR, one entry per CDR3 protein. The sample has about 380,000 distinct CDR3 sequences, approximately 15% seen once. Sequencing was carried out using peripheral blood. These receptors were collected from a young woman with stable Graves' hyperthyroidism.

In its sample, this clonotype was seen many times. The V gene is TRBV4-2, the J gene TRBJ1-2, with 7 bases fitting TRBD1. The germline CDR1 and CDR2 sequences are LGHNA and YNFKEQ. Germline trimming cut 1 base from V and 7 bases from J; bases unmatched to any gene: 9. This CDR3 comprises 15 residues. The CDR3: CASSQGLGQDFGYTF. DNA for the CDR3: TGTGCCAGCAGCCAAGGATTAGGACAGGACTTTGGCTACACCTTC.

CDR3 loop: CASSIRGQSLHF. Written as DNA, the CDR3 is TGTGCCAGTAGTATACGGGGACAGTCCCTCCACTTT. The chain links TRBV19 to TRBJ1-6, with TRBD1 matching over 7 bases. This CDR3 is 12 amino acids long. The J segment lost 14 bases and the V segment lost 2 bases, leaving 3 bases of the junction unmatched. Looked up from germline, CDR1 is LNHDA and CDR2 is SQIVND (reference sequence).

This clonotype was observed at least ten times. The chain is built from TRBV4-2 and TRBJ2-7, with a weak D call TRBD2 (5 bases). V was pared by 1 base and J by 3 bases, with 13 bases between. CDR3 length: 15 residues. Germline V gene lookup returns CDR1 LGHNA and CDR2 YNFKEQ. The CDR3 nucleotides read TGTGCCAGCAGCCAAGGGACCGTGGGGAGCTACGAGCAGTACTTC. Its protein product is CASSQGTVGSYEQYF.

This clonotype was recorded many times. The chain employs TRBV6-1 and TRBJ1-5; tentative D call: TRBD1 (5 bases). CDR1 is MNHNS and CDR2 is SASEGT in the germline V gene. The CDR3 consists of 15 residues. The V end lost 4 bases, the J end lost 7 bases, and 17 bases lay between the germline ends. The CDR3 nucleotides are TGTGCCAGCAGTGTCCAGGGACCGCCAAACCAGCCCCAGCATTTT. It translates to CASSVQGPPNQPQHF.

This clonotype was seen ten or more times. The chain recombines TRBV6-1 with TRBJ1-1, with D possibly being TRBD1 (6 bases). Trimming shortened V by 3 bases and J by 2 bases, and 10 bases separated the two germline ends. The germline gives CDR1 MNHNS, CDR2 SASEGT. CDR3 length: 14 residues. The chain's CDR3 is CASSEGTTNTEAFF. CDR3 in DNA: TGTGCCAGCAGTGAGGGGACAACAAACACTGAAGCTTTCTTT.

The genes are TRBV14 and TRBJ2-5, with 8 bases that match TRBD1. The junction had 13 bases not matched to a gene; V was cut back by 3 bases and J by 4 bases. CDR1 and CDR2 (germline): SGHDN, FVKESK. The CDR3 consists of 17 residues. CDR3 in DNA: TGTGCCAGCAGCCACCGCGGACAGGGATTCTCCCTAGAGACCCAGTACTTC. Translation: CASSHRGQGFSLETQYF.

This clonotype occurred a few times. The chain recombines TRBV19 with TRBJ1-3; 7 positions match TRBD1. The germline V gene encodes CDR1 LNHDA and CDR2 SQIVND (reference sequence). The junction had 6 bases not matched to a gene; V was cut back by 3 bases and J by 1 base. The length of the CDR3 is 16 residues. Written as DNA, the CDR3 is TGTGCCAGTAGTATGTGGCAGGGGGTATCTGGAAACACCATATATTTT. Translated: CASSMWQGVSGNTIYF.

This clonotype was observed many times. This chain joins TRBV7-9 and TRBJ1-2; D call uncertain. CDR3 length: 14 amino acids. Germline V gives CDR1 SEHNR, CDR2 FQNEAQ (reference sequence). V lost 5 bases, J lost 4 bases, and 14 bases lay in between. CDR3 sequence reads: CASSDGFRVYGYTF. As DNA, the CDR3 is TGTGCCAGCAGCGACGGCTTTCGTGTCTATGGCTACACCTTC.

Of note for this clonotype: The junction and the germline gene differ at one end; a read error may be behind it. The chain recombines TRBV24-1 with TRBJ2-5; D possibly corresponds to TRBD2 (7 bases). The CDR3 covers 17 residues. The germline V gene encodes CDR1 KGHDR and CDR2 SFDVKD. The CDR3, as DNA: TGTGCCACCAGTGATCGATTTACACAGGGAGGGGGAGAGTCCCAGTACTTC. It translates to CATSDRFTQGGGESQYF.

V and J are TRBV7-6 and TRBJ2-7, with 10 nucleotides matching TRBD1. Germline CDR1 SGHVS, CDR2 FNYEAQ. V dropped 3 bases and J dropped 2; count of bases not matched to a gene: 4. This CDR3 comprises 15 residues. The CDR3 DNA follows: TGTGCCAGCAGCTTGGGACAGGGGCCCCCCTACGAGCAGTACTTC. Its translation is CASSLGQGPPYEQYF.

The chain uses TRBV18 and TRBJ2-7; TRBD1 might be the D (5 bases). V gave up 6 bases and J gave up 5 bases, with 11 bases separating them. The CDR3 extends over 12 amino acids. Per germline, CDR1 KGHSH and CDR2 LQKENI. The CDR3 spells CASSLTDNEQYF. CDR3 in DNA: TGTGCCAGCTCCTTGACAGATAACGAGCAGTACTTC.

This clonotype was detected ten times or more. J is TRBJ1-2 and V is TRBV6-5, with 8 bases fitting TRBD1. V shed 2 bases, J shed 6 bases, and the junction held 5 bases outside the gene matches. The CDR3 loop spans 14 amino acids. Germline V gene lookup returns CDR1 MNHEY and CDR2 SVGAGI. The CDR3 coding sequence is TGTGCCAGCAGTTACATCGGGACAGGAGATGGCTACACCTTC. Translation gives CASSYIGTGDGYTF.

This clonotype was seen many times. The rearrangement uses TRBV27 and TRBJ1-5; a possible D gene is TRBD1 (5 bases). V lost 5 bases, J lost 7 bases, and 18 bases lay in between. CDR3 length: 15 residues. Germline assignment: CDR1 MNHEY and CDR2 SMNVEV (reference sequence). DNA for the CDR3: TGTGCCAGCAGTCCCGGTTCGGGGGTTGGGCAGCCCCAGCATTTT. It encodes CASSPGSGVGQPQHF.

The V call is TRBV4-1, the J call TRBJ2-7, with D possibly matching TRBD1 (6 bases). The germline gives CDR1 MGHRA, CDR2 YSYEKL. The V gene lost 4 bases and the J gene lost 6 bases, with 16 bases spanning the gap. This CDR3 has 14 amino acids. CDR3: CASSPQGPPGEQYF. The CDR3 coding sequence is TGCGCCAGCAGCCCCCAGGGGCCACCGGGCGAGCAGTACTTC.

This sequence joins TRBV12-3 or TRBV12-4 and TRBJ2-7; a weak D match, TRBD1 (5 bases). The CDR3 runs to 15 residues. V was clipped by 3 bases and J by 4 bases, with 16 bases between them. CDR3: CASSFAGPRGYEQYF. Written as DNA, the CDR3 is TGTGCCAGCAGTTTCGCAGGGCCTCGAGGTTACGAGCAGTACTTC.

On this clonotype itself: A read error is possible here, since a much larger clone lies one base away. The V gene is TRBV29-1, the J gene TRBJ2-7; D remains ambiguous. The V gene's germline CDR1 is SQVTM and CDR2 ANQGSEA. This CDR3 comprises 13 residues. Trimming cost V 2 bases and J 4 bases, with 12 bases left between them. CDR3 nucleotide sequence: TGCAGCGTTGAACAGCCCCAAGGGTACGAGCAGTACGTC. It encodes CSVEQPQGYEQYV.

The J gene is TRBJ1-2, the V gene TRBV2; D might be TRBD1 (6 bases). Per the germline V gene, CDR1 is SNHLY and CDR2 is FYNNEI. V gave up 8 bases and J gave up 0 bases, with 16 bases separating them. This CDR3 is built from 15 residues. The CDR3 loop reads CASAVRTASNYGYTF. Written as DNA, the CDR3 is TGTGCCAGCGCAGTCAGGACAGCCTCTAACTATGGCTACACCTTC.

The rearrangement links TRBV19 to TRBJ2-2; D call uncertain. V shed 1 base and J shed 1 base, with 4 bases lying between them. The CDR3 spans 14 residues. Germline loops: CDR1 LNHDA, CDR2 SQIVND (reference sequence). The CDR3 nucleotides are TGTGCCAGTAGTATAGTCCTGAACACCGGGGAGCTGTTTTTT. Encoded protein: CASSIVLNTGELFF.

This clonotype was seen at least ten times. CDR3 DNA sequence: TGTGCCAGCAGGCTGTCGGGGAGACTACACCCATACGAGCAGTACTTC. Its protein product is CASRLSGRLHPYEQYF. The rearrangement joins TRBV11-2 to TRBJ2-7; a possible D gene is TRBD2 (5 bases). The CDR3 is 16 residues long. V dropped 6 bases and J dropped 4 bases, with 22 bases sitting between them. From germline, CDR1 is SGHAT and CDR2 FQNNGV. The entire variable domain, with the rest obtained from reference TRBV11-2 and TRBJ2-7, is as follows: EAGVAQSPRYKIIEKRQSVAFWCNPISGHATLYWYQQILGQGPKLLIQFQNNGVVDDSQLPKDRFSAERLKGVDSTLKIQPAKLEDSAVYLCASRLSGRLHPYEQYFGPGTRLTVT.

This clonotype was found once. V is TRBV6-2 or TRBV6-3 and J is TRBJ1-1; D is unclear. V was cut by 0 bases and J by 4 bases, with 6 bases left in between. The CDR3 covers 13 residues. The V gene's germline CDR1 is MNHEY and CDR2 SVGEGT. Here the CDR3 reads CASSYSRPTEAFF. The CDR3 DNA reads TGTGCCAGCAGTTACTCGAGACCCACTGAAGCTTTCTTT.

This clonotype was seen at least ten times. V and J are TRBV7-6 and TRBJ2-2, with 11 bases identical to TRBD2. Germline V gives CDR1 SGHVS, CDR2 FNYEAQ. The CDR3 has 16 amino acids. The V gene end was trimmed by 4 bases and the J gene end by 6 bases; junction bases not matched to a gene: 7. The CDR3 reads CASSSIAGGPAGELFF. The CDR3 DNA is TGTGCCAGCAGCTCTATAGCGGGGGGGCCGGCCGGGGAGCTGTTTTTT.

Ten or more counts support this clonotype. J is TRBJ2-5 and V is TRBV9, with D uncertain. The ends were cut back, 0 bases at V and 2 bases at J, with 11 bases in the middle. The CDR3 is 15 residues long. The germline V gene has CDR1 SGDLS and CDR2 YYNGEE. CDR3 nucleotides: TGTGCCAGCAGCGTAGATATTACGGCGCAAGAGACCCAGTACTTC. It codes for CASSVDITAQETQYF.